This TCR beta chain was observed in a study of blood T cell repertoires in COVID-19. Study-level information: Samples taken during acute and convalescent COVID-19 were collected in the United States, Italy and Spain. Sample material is recorded as cDNA or gDNA derived from T cells, B-cell-depleted T cells, or PBMCs.

Original methodology: Reference gene primer amplification in the assay estimated nucleated cell counts. Sequencing used immunoSEQ multiplex PCR; TCRdb keeps in-frame clones, though not all of them. Clonal size and the V and J genes are those of that table, whereas D and trimming came from the DNA. The data hold some 130,000 clones, with approximately 83% observed a single time. This clone turned up a few times. There are 15 residues in the CDR3. CDR1 is SGHVS, CDR2 FNYEAQ, per germline. The J segment lost 4 bases and the V segment lost 3 bases, leaving 6 bases of the junction unmatched. The sequence was collected from a man in his forties with active or convalescent COVID-19. Sequenced input: peripheral blood. The V call is TRBV7-6, the J call TRBJ1-1; 9 nucleotides match TRBD1. For the CDR3, the DNA is TGTGCCAGCAGCTTGGGGACAGGGATGGTCACTGAAGCTTTCTTT. Protein product: CASSLGTGMVTEAFF.